This entry lists 11 T cell receptor beta chains sequenced from one sample in a study of response to subunit inactivated influenza vaccine. TCRdb reprocessed the RT-PCR reads with MiXCR, giving one entry per CDR3 protein. The sample lists under 800,000 distinct CDR3 sequences, approximately 15% occurring once. The starting material was PBMCs from blood, obtained 14 days before vaccination. The receptors here all came from a middle-aged man who received an inactivated influenza vaccine.

This clonotype turned up a few times. The chain uses TRBV4-2 and TRBJ2-1; D perhaps matches TRBD1 (7 bases). Germline V CDR1 and CDR2: LGHNA, YNFKEQ. This CDR3 is 15 amino acids long. Trimming took 1 base from V and 8 from J, leaving 15 bases between them. CDR3 in amino acids: CASSQARGAGDEQFF. Here the CDR3 DNA reads TGTGCCAGCAGCCAAGCCAGGGGGGCCGGGGATGAGCAGTTCTTC.

This clonotype has more than one count but fewer than ten. This chain connects TRBV20-1 to TRBJ2-1, with 9 bases that match TRBD1. CDR1 is DFQATT and CDR2 is SNEGSKA in the germline V gene (reference sequence). The CDR3 spans 16 residues. Trimming removed 4 bases from V and 4 bases from J; junction bases left unmatched: 11. CDR3 residues: CSANRGRTTSYNEQFF. The CDR3 bases are TGCAGTGCTAACAGGGGGCGAACCACCTCTTACAATGAGCAGTTCTTC.

At least ten counts were recorded for this clonotype. The chain couples TRBV28 to TRBJ2-7, with 7 bases lining up with TRBD2. CDR3 length: 15 residues. The V segment lost 6 bases and the J segment 7 bases; nucleotides outside the gene matches: 15. In germline, CDR1 is MDHEN, CDR2 SYDVKM. For the CDR3, the DNA is TGTGCCAGCAGCAGCGGGGCGCGTCAGACCTGGGAGCAGTACTTC. This translates into CASSSGARQTWEQYF.

This chain joins TRBV28 and TRBJ2-2; D is uncertain. The CDR3 loop spans 14 amino acids. Germline V gives CDR1 MDHEN, CDR2 SYDVKM. V was trimmed by 4 bases and J by 3 bases, leaving 9 bases between them. In DNA, the CDR3 is TGTGCCAGCAGTTCCCCACATCACACCGGGGAGCTGTTTTTT. Amino acid sequence: CASSSPHHTGELFF.

The J gene is TRBJ2-7, the V gene TRBV6-2 or TRBV6-3, with 9 bases identical to TRBD1. V shed 7 bases, J shed 4 bases, and the junction held 8 bases outside the gene matches. The CDR3 runs 14 residues. CDR1 is MNHEY and CDR2 is SVGEGT in the germline V gene. The CDR3 DNA reads TGTGCCAGCAACCGCAGGGACAGGGTATACGAGCAGTACTTC. Encoded protein: CASNRRDRVYEQYF.

This clonotype was detected many times. This chain joins TRBV5-5 and TRBJ2-3; D is unclear. The CDR3 has 15 residues. Germline assignment: CDR1 SGHKS and CDR2 YYEKEE (reference sequence). Trimming took off 3 bases at V and 5 bases at J, with 16 bases between the two ends. The DNA of the CDR3 is TGTGCCAGCAGCTACCCGATACCGAATAAAGATACGCAGTATTTT. Its translation is CASSYPIPNKDTQYF.

This clonotype was observed many times. The V call is TRBV5-1, the J call TRBJ1-5; D gene ambiguous. The V end was cut by 0 bases, the J end by 1 base, with 8 bases between. Germline CDR1 is SGHRS and CDR2 is YFSETQ. The CDR3 sequence is 15 residues long. The CDR3 protein is CASSLDGYSNQPQHF. CDR3 coding DNA: TGCGCCAGCAGCTTGGATGGGTACAGCAATCAGCCCCAGCATTTT.

V is TRBV14 and J is TRBJ2-7; the match to TRBD2 covers 9 bases. The germline gives CDR1 SGHDN, CDR2 FVKESK. This CDR3 contains 15 residues. Losses at the gene ends were 1 base for V and 6 bases for J; bases not matched to a gene: 7. CDR3 residues: CASSQGIAGEGEQYF. For the CDR3, the DNA is TGTGCCAGCAGCCAAGGGATAGCGGGAGAGGGCGAGCAGTACTTC. Using reference TRBV14 and TRBJ2-7 for the parts outside the CDR3, the full variable domain is EAGVTQFPSHSVIEKGQTVTLRCDPISGHDNLYWYRRVMGKEIKFLLHFVKESKQDESGMPNNRFLAERTGGTYSTLKVQPAELEDSGVYFCASSQGIAGEGEQYFGPGTRLTVT.

This clonotype was counted only a few times. The gene calls are TRBV29-1 and TRBJ1-1, with D unresolved. V was clipped by 7 bases and J by 1 base, with 7 bases between them. This CDR3 region has 11 residues. In germline, CDR1 is SQVTM, CDR2 ANQGSEA. In DNA form, the CDR3 reads TGCAGCGCGGATTGGAACACTGAAGCTTTCTTT. It encodes CSADWNTEAFF.

The J gene is TRBJ2-2, the V gene TRBV6-5; D is unclear. The CDR3 sequence is 14 residues long. V lost 6 bases and J lost 6, with 14 bases in between. Germline V CDR1 and CDR2: MNHEY, SVGAGI. The CDR3 reads CASSYRPGPGELFF. CDR3 nucleotide sequence: TGTGCCAGCAGCTACCGACCGGGTCCCGGGGAGCTGTTTTTT.

The CDR3 DNA sequence: TGCAGTGCTAGAGATGGGCGGGGGGGGAGAAATACGCAGTATTTT. It yields the protein CSARDGRGGRNTQYF. The chain recombines TRBV20-1 with TRBJ2-3, with 9 bases lining up with TRBD2. Germline loops: CDR1 DFQATT, CDR2 SNEGSKA (reference sequence). J gave up 7 bases and V 0 bases, and 8 bases lay outside the gene matches. This CDR3 is built from 15 residues.